Each of the 13 T cell receptor beta chains below was sequenced from the same sample in a study of blood T cell repertoires in COVID-19. Repertoires were generated with immunoSEQ multiplex PCR, while TCRdb's copy carries only in-frame clones and drops some. Found here are roughly 97,000 clones, about 79% of them singletons; the top ten hold 3% to 4%. Sequenced: peripheral blood. These receptors came from a woman older than 75 with active or convalescent COVID-19.

The V and J genes are TRBV27 and TRBJ1-5, with D possibly TRBD1 on 5 matching bases. This CDR3 is built from 13 residues. Germline-derived CDR1 and CDR2 are MNHEY and SMNVEV (reference sequence). Trimming pared 2 bases from V and 7 bases from J, leaving 9 bases between. In DNA form, the CDR3 reads TGTGCCAGCAGTTTAAGGGGAGGCCAGCCCCAGCATTTT. It translates to CASSLRGGQPQHF.

A remark on this clone: The same CDR3 can be traced to other DNA sequences in this sample. V is TRBV18 and J is TRBJ2-5; no clear D gene. Germline V gives CDR1 KGHSH, CDR2 LQKENI. The CDR3 is made up of 12 amino acids. Trimming stripped 2 bases from V and 4 bases from J, with 5 bases between. The CDR3 reads CASSPSGETQYF. CDR3 coding DNA: TGTGCCAGCTCACCATCCGGAGAGACCCAGTACTTC.

J is TRBJ1-5 and V is TRBV19; 8 bases align to TRBD1. Germline V gene data show CDR1 as LNHDA and CDR2 as SQIVND (reference sequence). CDR3 length equals 18 residues. The V gene end was trimmed by 3 bases and the J gene end by 0 bases; junction bases not matched to a gene: 10. Here the CDR3 reads CASSMGRGLKGSNQPQHF. The CDR3 region has the DNA TGTGCCAGTAGTATGGGCAGGGGGCTAAAGGGTAGCAATCAGCCCCAGCATTTT. Full variable domain (rest looked up from reference TRBV19 and TRBJ1-5): DGGITQSPKYLFRKEGQNVTLSCEQNLNHDAMYWYRQDPGQGLRLIYYSQIVNDFQKGDIAEGYSVSREKKESFPLTVTSAQKNPTAFYLCASSMGRGLKGSNQPQHFGDGTRLSIL.

This chain links TRBV4-1 with TRBJ2-3; TRBD2 matches at 7 bases. The CDR3 spans 17 residues. Trimming cost V 2 bases and J 3 bases; bases outside gene matches: 11. Germline V gene lookup returns CDR1 MGHRA and CDR2 YSYEKL. CDR3: CASSQRKDSSGTDTQYF. The CDR3 nucleotides are TGCGCCAGCAGCCAACGAAAAGACTCTAGCGGTACAGATACGCAGTATTTT.

The chain combines TRBV19 with TRBJ2-4; 7 bases fit TRBD2. V lost 5 bases to trimming and J lost 0 bases; unmatched junction nucleotides: 10. CDR3 size: 17 residues. The V gene's germline CDR1 is LNHDA and CDR2 SQIVND (reference sequence). CDR3 sequence (DNA): TGTGCCAGTAGTCCGCTAGCGGAGATGCTAGCCAAAAACATTCAGTACTTC. Protein sequence: CASSPLAEMLAKNIQYF.

The CDR3 nucleotides are TGTGCCAGCAGCTTAGGAAGAGGGGGCAGGGCTGAAGCTTTCTTT. This encodes CASSLGRGGRAEAFF. This chain links TRBV11-2 with TRBJ1-1; TRBD1 aligns across 7 bases. The CDR3 length is 15 residues. Germline assignment: CDR1 SGHAT and CDR2 FQNNGV. The ends lost 1 base at V and 6 bases at J; junction bases unmatched: 8.

The chain has TRBV28 and TRBJ2-7, with D possibly TRBD1 on 6 matching bases. The germline CDR1 and CDR2 sequences are MDHEN and SYDVKM. V lost 6 bases and J 1 base, leaving 13 bases between the germline ends. CDR3 length: 14 amino acids. CDR3 bases: TGTGCCAGCAGGGTACAGGGCGCATCCTACGAGCAGTACTTC. Translating it yields CASRVQGASYEQYF.

The chain recombines TRBV11-1 with TRBJ1-2, with D perhaps TRBD1 (6 bases). V lost 3 bases and J lost 4, with 18 bases in between. Germline loops: CDR1 SGHAT, CDR2 FQDESV (reference sequence). The CDR3 has 16 residues. The CDR3 bases are TGTGCCAGCAGCTTGGGGCCGGACAGCAAAGCCTATGGCTACACCTTC. This translates into CASSLGPDSKAYGYTF.

CDR3 coding DNA: TGTGCCAGCAGTTATGGTAGCGGGAGCGCTCTTCCGCAAGACGAGCAGTACTTC. Amino acid sequence: CASSYGSGSALPQDEQYF. V is TRBV28 and J is TRBJ2-7, with 9 bases that match TRBD2. Germline CDR1 is MDHEN and CDR2 is SYDVKM. J gave up 5 bases and V 4 bases, and 18 bases lay outside the gene matches. The CDR3 has 18 amino acids.

This chain connects TRBV5-5 to TRBJ1-1; tentative D call: TRBD1 (6 bases). The CDR3 extends over 14 amino acids. Trimming removed 1 base from V and 3 bases from J, with 10 bases in between. CDR1 and CDR2 from the germline V gene are SGHKS and YYEKEE (reference sequence). CDR3 loop: CASSLWTADTEAFF. CDR3 DNA: TGTGCCAGCAGCTTGTGGACAGCTGACACTGAAGCTTTCTTT.

This clone was seen only once. The J gene is TRBJ2-5, the V gene TRBV4-3; no clear D gene. V lost 0 bases and J 1 base, leaving 12 bases between the germline ends. CDR1 and CDR2 from the germline V gene are LGHNA and YSLEER. The CDR3 runs to 16 residues. The DNA for the CDR3 is TGCGCCAGCAGCCAAGATCGGCGAGGCAGCCAAGAGACCCAGTACTTC. It is translated as CASSQDRRGSQETQYF.

V and J are TRBV7-3 and TRBJ2-3; 10 bases align to TRBD2. Germline values: CDR1 SGHTA, CDR2 FQGTGA. This CDR3 has 16 amino acids. V was clipped by 2 bases and J by 0 bases; unmatched bases: 2. The CDR3 region has the DNA TGTGCCAGCAGCTTACTTAGCGGGAGGAGCACAGATACGCAGTATTTT. It translates to CASSLLSGRSTDTQYF.

The V and J genes are TRBV25-1 and TRBJ1-4; D call uncertain. Trimming removed 8 bases at V and 5 bases at J, with 15 bases between. CDR1 and CDR2 from the germline V gene are MGHDK and SYGVNS. The CDR3 totals 14 residues. The CDR3 protein is CASRDTRRNEKLFF. In DNA, the CDR3 is TGTGCCAGCCGAGACACAAGGAGGAATGAAAAACTGTTTTTT.